The rows below give T cell receptor beta chains drawn from one sample of a study of T-cell memory formation after mild COVID-19. TCRdb re-called the 5' RACE reads through MiXCR, storing one row per CDR3 protein. The sample carries over 300,000 distinct CDR3 sequences, around a fifth recorded once. Specimen: PBMCs or a T cell subset sorted from them (not recorded which). These receptor sequences come from a man in his late teens or twenties who had mild COVID-19 (a few samples of this study predate the infection). Cell type and time point are not known. Each CDR3 is given without its conserved first and last residue. D genes are given only for firm matches.

>.|TRBJ2-4|TRBV5-1
ASSFEGENIQY
>.|TRBJ2-6|TRBV7-9
ASSLVGRGANVLT
>.|TRBJ1-5|TRBV7-2
ASRLGGFGQPQH
>.|TRBJ2-6|TRBV2
ASSRGIRGSGANVLT
>TRBD1|TRBJ2-7|TRBV5-4
ASSLDYRGREQY
>.|TRBJ2-1|TRBV7-2
ASSFRRGNEQF
>.|TRBJ1-2|TRBV7-9
ASSLTPLGYGYT
>TRBD1|TRBJ2-7|TRBV29-1
SFRDRDSYEQY
>.|TRBJ1-5|TRBV2
ASSERIQWGNQPQH
>.|TRBJ2-3|TRBV12-3/TRBV12-4
ASSLGLRTDTQY
>TRBD1|TRBJ1-4|TRBV7-2
ASSPWTGIDEKLF
>.|TRBJ2-7|TRBV15
ATGADVTYEQY
>.|TRBJ1-6|TRBV4-3
ASSQDLYPSASPLH
>TRBD1|TRBJ2-5|TRBV29-1
SVGTGRY
>.|TRBJ2-3|TRBV13
ASSFLAGILTDTQY